This is a list of T cell receptor beta chains from one sample in a study of cytomegalovirus exposure and HLA in healthy donors. Some clones are missing from TCRdb's copy, which holds only in-frame ones; the method was immunoSEQ multiplex PCR. There are some 170,000 clones in the sample; around nine tenths occur only once, and about 7.7% lies in the top ten. Sequencing input: PBMCs. Every receptor here comes from a man in his thirties or forties in good health and CMV-seropositive. Each CDR3 is given with its conserved first and last residue.

j_gene: TRBJ2-7; len: 18; v_gene: TRBV27; CDR3aa: CASSLSFGRGKGSYEQYF
j_gene: TRBJ2-7; len: 16; v_gene: TRBV4-1; CDR3aa: CASSQGAVIYRDEQYF
j_gene: TRBJ2-1; len: 14; v_gene: TRBV25-1; CDR3aa: CASEDRGRRYEQFF
j_gene: TRBJ2-7; len: 15; v_gene: TRBV28; CDR3aa: CASSLSIGGRYEQYF
j_gene: TRBJ2-6; len: 16; v_gene: TRBV7-8; CDR3aa: CASSPLSGAGANVLTF
j_gene: TRBJ1-2; len: 15; v_gene: TRBV6-5; CDR3aa: CASLIPQAIPMGYTF
j_gene: TRBJ2-7; len: 14; v_gene: TRBV2; CDR3aa: CASRGLAGTYEQYF
j_gene: TRBJ2-3; len: 13; v_gene: TRBV7-9; CDR3aa: CASSLGRADTQYF
j_gene: TRBJ2-1; len: 13; v_gene: TRBV7-2; CDR3aa: CASRKGGGGEQFF
j_gene: TRBJ1-1; len: 14; v_gene: TRBV16; CDR3aa: CASSPDRAFTEAFF
j_gene: TRBJ1-2; len: 14; v_gene: TRBV27; CDR3aa: CATSVGRGQDGYTF
j_gene: TRBJ2-7; len: 17; v_gene: TRBV7-9; CDR3aa: CASSLAGAGTEDYEQYF
j_gene: TRBJ1-2; len: 14; v_gene: TRBV7-2; CDR3aa: CASSAKTQGFGYTF
j_gene: TRBJ2-7; len: 13; v_gene: TRBV11-1; CDR3aa: CASSFGVGYEQYF
j_gene: TRBJ1-1; len: 18; v_gene: TRBV6-1; CDR3aa: CASSELRGGQAMNTEAFF
j_gene: TRBJ1-1; len: 13; v_gene: TRBV5-1; CDR3aa: CASSFDVNTEAFF
j_gene: TRBJ2-4; len: 11; v_gene: TRBV28; CDR3aa: CASSLGDIQYF
j_gene: TRBJ2-1; len: 17; v_gene: TRBV27; CDR3aa: CASSTSGLGLYDNEQFF
j_gene: TRBJ1-1; len: 14; v_gene: TRBV2; CDR3aa: CASGVSRWNTEAFF
j_gene: TRBJ2-3; len: 13; v_gene: TRBV6-4; CDR3aa: CASSEGDENTQYF
j_gene: TRBJ2-7; len: 11; v_gene: TRBV10-2; CDR3aa: CASSETGEQYF
j_gene: TRBJ1-2; len: 14; v_gene: TRBV29-1; CDR3aa: CSVEDPLPGYGYTF
j_gene: TRBJ2-3; len: 11; v_gene: TRBV2; CDR3aa: CASRSTDTQYF
j_gene: TRBJ1-3; len: 18; v_gene: TRBV19; CDR3aa: CASSIGLDSMDPGNTIYF
j_gene: TRBJ2-1; len: 16; v_gene: TRBV7-8; CDR3aa: CASSLARQGGTNEQFF
j_gene: TRBJ2-1; len: 16; v_gene: TRBV6-5; CDR3aa: CASSYSPSGTYNEQFF
j_gene: TRBJ1-2; len: 14; v_gene: TRBV6-6; CDR3aa: CASTPGQGAGGYTF
j_gene: TRBJ1-1; len: 13; v_gene: TRBV29-1; CDR3aa: CSAGGGTGGAAFF
j_gene: TRBJ1-4; len: 15; v_gene: TRBV4-1; CDR3aa: CASSQEPLGAEKLFF
j_gene: TRBJ1-2; len: 15; v_gene: TRBV11-2; CDR3aa: CASSLVPTGSAGYTF
j_gene: TRBJ2-2; len: 13; v_gene: TRBV2; CDR3aa: CASSDSLTGELFF
j_gene: TRBJ2-1; len: 13; v_gene: TRBV9; CDR3aa: CASSRLDLPPQFF
j_gene: TRBJ1-1; len: 14; v_gene: TRBV6-5; CDR3aa: CASSPYSRGTEAFF
j_gene: TRBJ2-1; len: 15; v_gene: TRBV7-3; CDR3aa: CASSLDREVHNEQFF
j_gene: TRBJ2-3; len: 12; v_gene: TRBV25-1; CDR3aa: CASRDRPDTQYF
j_gene: TRBJ2-3; len: 14; v_gene: TRBV19; CDR3aa: CATHSGVSSDTQYF
j_gene: TRBJ2-2; len: 16; v_gene: TRBV4-1; CDR3aa: CASSLQLAGVTGELFF
j_gene: TRBJ1-6; len: 16; v_gene: TRBV4-1; CDR3aa: CASSRDSSSYNSPLHF
j_gene: TRBJ2-7; len: 17; v_gene: TRBV28; CDR3aa: CASSLFFGAGTAYEQYF
j_gene: TRBJ1-1; len: 14; v_gene: TRBV4-1; CDR3aa: CASSQEGYGTEAFF
j_gene: TRBJ2-7; len: 15; v_gene: TRBV19; CDR3aa: CASSIVRRGSYEQYF
j_gene: TRBJ1-2; len: 14; v_gene: TRBV11-2; CDR3aa: CASSLTGGGRGYTF
j_gene: TRBJ2-7; len: 14; v_gene: TRBV19; CDR3aa: CASKSFGPDGEQYF
j_gene: TRBJ1-2; len: 13; v_gene: TRBV5-8; CDR3aa: CASSLLNNYGYTF
j_gene: TRBJ1-1; len: 14; v_gene: TRBV9; CDR3aa: CASSVQGAGTEAFF
j_gene: TRBJ2-7; len: 15; v_gene: TRBV15; CDR3aa: CATSPSSDGGNEQYF
j_gene: TRBJ1-4; len: 17; v_gene: TRBV4-1; CDR3aa: CASSVGELPSGNEKLFF
j_gene: TRBJ2-7; len: 12; v_gene: TRBV6-5; CDR3aa: CASSYGGEQQYF
j_gene: TRBJ1-6; len: 16; v_gene: TRBV10-1; CDR3aa: CAGISRRGSYNSPLHF
j_gene: TRBJ1-1; len: 16; v_gene: TRBV5-6; CDR3aa: CASSLVPGRVNTEAFF
j_gene: TRBJ1-2; len: 14; v_gene: TRBV5-1; CDR3aa: CASSLSPANYGYTF
j_gene: TRBJ2-7; len: 14; v_gene: TRBV7-2; CDR3aa: CASSLGPTSYEQYF
j_gene: TRBJ1-2; len: 12; v_gene: TRBV7-9; CDR3aa: CASSGVGVSYTF
j_gene: TRBJ2-7; len: 13; v_gene: TRBV27; CDR3aa: CASSLNRQYEQYF
j_gene: TRBJ1-1; len: 12; v_gene: TRBV27; CDR3aa: CASSRGGTEAFF
j_gene: TRBJ2-7; len: 14; v_gene: TRBV11-3; CDR3aa: CASSFQGRNYEQYF
j_gene: TRBJ2-5; len: 15; v_gene: TRBV6-5; CDR3aa: CASSYQHSIQETQYF
j_gene: TRBJ1-1; len: 12; v_gene: TRBV27; CDR3aa: CASSFNGREAFF
j_gene: TRBJ2-1; len: 16; v_gene: TRBV29-1; CDR3aa: CSVEDVTGATLPEQFF